The 18 T cell receptor beta chains given below trace back to one sample, sequenced in a study of CD8+CD57+ T cells in acquired aplastic anemia. The use of genomic DNA as template underpinned the TCR beta VDJ and CDR3 profiling. TCRdb called the reads again in MiXCR, with one record for every CDR3 protein. The data hold 150,000 to 200,000 distinct CDR3 sequences, with around 66% observed a single time. Sequencing was performed on sorted CD4+, CD8+, or CD8+CD57+ T cells (not recorded which) from PBMCs. These receptors originate from a human donor with severe aplastic anemia or a healthy control (not recorded which).

The chain employs TRBV7-2 and TRBJ1-2, with D uncertain. The CDR3 is made up of 16 amino acids. CDR1 SGHTA and CDR2 FQGNSA come from the germline V gene. The V end was cut by 5 bases, the J end by 2 bases, with 18 bases between. The CDR3: CASSKGGRMKNYGYTF. The CDR3 DNA is TGTGCCAGCAGCAAGGGCGGCAGAATGAAGAACTATGGCTACACCTTC.

The rearrangement links TRBV9 to TRBJ2-7; TRBD2 might be the D (5 bases). The CDR3 is made up of 14 amino acids. CDR1 is SGDLS and CDR2 is YYNGEE in the germline V gene. V lost 3 bases and J 5 bases, leaving 15 bases between the germline ends. This CDR3 is CASSADPPGNEQYF. DNA of the CDR3: TGTGCCAGCAGCGCGGACCCCCCGGGGAACGAGCAGTACTTC. Full variable domain (outside the CDR3, taken from reference TRBV9 and TRBJ2-7): DSGVTQTPKHLITATGQRVTLRCSPRSGDLSVYWYQQSLDQGLQFLIQYYNGEERAKGNILERFSAQQFPDLHSELNLSSLELGDSALYFCASSADPPGNEQYFGPGTRLTVT.

The chain is built from TRBV7-2 and TRBJ1-2; a possible D gene is TRBD1 (5 bases). Trimming took off 1 base at V and 5 bases at J, with 20 bases between the two ends. CDR1 and CDR2 (germline): SGHTA, FQGNSA. CDR3 size: 17 residues. The chain's CDR3 is CASSLDPFETAGYGYTF. CDR3 sequence (DNA): TGTGCCAGCAGCTTAGATCCATTCGAGACAGCGGGGTATGGCTACACCTTC. Full variable domain (outside the CDR3, taken from reference TRBV7-2 and TRBJ1-2): GAGVSQSPSNKVTEKGKDVELRCDPISGHTALYWYRQSLGQGLEFLIYFQGNSAPDKSGLPSDRFSAERTGGSVSTLTIQRTQQEDSAVYLCASSLDPFETAGYGYTFGSGTRLTVV.

The chain couples TRBV20-1 to TRBJ1-1; D is ambiguous. Trimming left V 8 bases short and J 1 base short, with 11 bases between. Germline V gives CDR1 DFQATT, CDR2 SNEGSKA (reference sequence). This CDR3 is 12 amino acids long. This CDR3 is CSPRRRNTEAFF. The DNA of the CDR3 is TGCAGTCCGCGGAGGCGGAACACTGAAGCTTTCTTT.

V usage is TRBV20-1 and J usage is TRBJ2-7, with 14 bases aligning to TRBD2. The length of the CDR3 is 16 residues. The V segment lost 4 bases and the J segment 7 bases; nucleotides outside the gene matches: 12. CDR1 and CDR2 (germline): DFQATT, SNEGSKA (reference sequence). The CDR3 DNA reads as TGCAGTGCTAAAGGACTAGCGGGAGGCCTCTCCCTGGAGCAGTACTTC. Encoded protein: CSAKGLAGGLSLEQYF.

This chain links TRBV7-9 with TRBJ2-7; D remains unclear. The CDR3 has 15 amino acids. Germline CDR1 reads SEHNR; CDR2 reads FQNEAQ (reference sequence). V was shortened by 6 bases and J by 1 base, with 16 bases between the two germline ends. CDR3 nucleotides: TGTGCCAGCAGTCCGACTCCCGGAAGATCCTACGAGCAGTACTTC. Its translation: CASSPTPGRSYEQYF.

The rearrangement uses TRBV7-9 and TRBJ1-4, with TRBD1 matching over 8 bases. J was trimmed by 8 bases and V by 3 bases; bases with no gene match: 5. Germline-derived CDR1 and CDR2 are SEHNR and FQNEAQ (reference sequence). CDR3 length equals 14 residues. The CDR3 loop reads CASSFNRGDEKLFF. The CDR3 coding sequence is TGTGCCAGCAGCTTTAACAGGGGGGACGAAAAACTGTTTTTT.

The J gene is TRBJ2-7, the V gene TRBV2; D may be TRBD2 (6 bases). The CDR3 contains 14 residues. Germline-derived CDR1 and CDR2 are SNHLY and FYNNEI. V was cut by 7 bases and J by 2 bases, with 15 bases left in between. The CDR3 bases are TGTGCCAGCACTCGGGCGGGACGGACCTACGAGCAGTACTTC. Its protein product is CASTRAGRTYEQYF.

J is TRBJ2-7 and V is TRBV2, with D tentatively TRBD1 (6 bases). The CDR3 contains 14 residues. V was cut by 7 bases and J by 4 bases, with 17 bases left in between. The germline CDR1 and CDR2 sequences are SNHLY and FYNNEI. This CDR3 is CASTRSQGLYEQYF. The CDR3 DNA reads TGTGCCAGCACTAGATCACAGGGCCTGTACGAGCAGTACTTC.

The chain recombines TRBV7-2 with TRBJ2-5; D possibly corresponds to TRBD1 (6 bases). V gave up 6 bases and J gave up 5 bases, with 16 bases separating them. CDR3 size: 14 residues. Germline V lookup: CDR1 SGHTA, CDR2 FQGNSA. The CDR3 spells CASRDTGSGETQYF. The DNA of the CDR3 is TGTGCCAGCAGGGACACAGGGTCCGGGGAGACCCAGTACTTC.

J is TRBJ1-3 and V is TRBV7-6; no clear D. V shed 0 bases and J shed 1 base, with 4 bases lying between them. The CDR3 extends over 14 amino acids. Per the germline V gene, CDR1 is SGHVS and CDR2 is FNYEAQ. Here the CDR3 DNA reads TGTGCCAGCAGCTTAGCCAGGTCTGGAAACACCATATATTTT. Translated: CASSLARSGNTIYF.

The V and J genes are TRBV29-1 and TRBJ2-2, with a possible D match to TRBD2 (5 bases). CDR3 size: 15 residues. Trimming removed 0 bases from V and 1 base from J, with 9 bases in between. Germline loops: CDR1 SQVTM, CDR2 ANQGSEA. The CDR3 bases are TGCAGCGTTGAAGATCGAGGACTGAACACCGGGGAGCTGTTTTTT. Translating gives CSVEDRGLNTGELFF.

The chain is built from TRBV7-6 and TRBJ2-1; tentative D call: TRBD2 (6 bases). Between the trimmed V and J ends, which lost 5 bases and 3 bases, there was a span of 14 bases. This CDR3 has 15 amino acids. Germline CDR1 is SGHVS and CDR2 is FNYEAQ. DNA for the CDR3: TGTGCCAGCAGCCCGGGTCACGGGAGCTACAATGAGCAGTTCTTC. It encodes CASSPGHGSYNEQFF.

The DNA of the CDR3 is TGTGCCAGCAGCACAGACGGACAGACCGATTCACCCCTCCACTTT. Encoded protein: CASSTDGQTDSPLHF. The chain combines TRBV9 with TRBJ1-6; D is possibly TRBD1 (6 bases). This CDR3 contains 15 residues. Trimming removed 4 bases from V and 8 bases from J, with 16 bases in between. Looked up from germline, CDR1 is SGDLS and CDR2 is YYNGEE. Combining the CDR3 with reference TRBV9 and TRBJ1-6 gives the whole variable domain DSGVTQTPKHLITATGQRVTLRCSPRSGDLSVYWYQQSLDQGLQFLIQYYNGEERAKGNILERFSAQQFPDLHSELNLSSLELGDSALYFCASSTDGQTDSPLHFGNGTRLTVT.

The chain recombines TRBV2 with TRBJ2-1; weak D call: TRBD2 (6 bases). CDR3 size: 11 residues. V dropped 5 bases and J dropped 9 bases, with 8 bases sitting between them. Germline V CDR1 and CDR2: SNHLY, FYNNEI. Written as DNA, the CDR3 is TGTGCCAGCAGTACGCGGGGTGAGCAGTTCTTC. Its translation: CASSTRGEQFF.

The rearrangement links TRBV20-1 to TRBJ2-5, with TRBD2 identical over 8 bases. Germline lookup yields CDR1 DFQATT and CDR2 SNEGSKA (reference sequence). Trimming removed 3 bases from V and 3 bases from J; junction bases left unmatched: 12. This CDR3 comprises 16 residues. The CDR3 loop reads CSARPSGSSDKETQYF. DNA of the CDR3: TGCAGTGCTAGGCCCAGCGGGAGTTCCGATAAAGAGACCCAGTACTTC.

This clonotype has a single count. The V call is TRBV19, the J call TRBJ2-5; D perhaps matches TRBD1 (7 bases). Per the germline V gene, CDR1 is LNHDA and CDR2 is SQIVND (reference sequence). This CDR3 has 18 amino acids. V lost 4 bases and J lost 3, with 24 bases in between. The chain's CDR3 is CASSTHYDREAKKETQYF. The CDR3 nucleotides read TGTGCCAGTAGTACCCATTACGACAGGGAGGCTAAGAAAGAGACCCAGTACTTC.

The table lists this clonotype with a few counts. The chain is built from TRBV7-2 and TRBJ2-7; 8 positions agree with TRBD2. Germline lookup yields CDR1 SGHTA and CDR2 FQGNSA. The J segment lost 2 bases and the V segment lost 6 bases, leaving 9 bases of the junction unmatched. The CDR3 totals 15 residues. CDR3 sequence (DNA): TGTGCCAGCAGTCCGGCGGGGGGACTAACCTACGAGCAGTACTTC. Translated, it gives CASSPAGGLTYEQYF.